Following are 2 T cell receptor beta chains from one sample sequenced in a study of T cell changes during pregnancy in multiple sclerosis. Assay: immunoSEQ multiplex PCR; the TCRdb copy retains only in-frame clones and omits some. The sample includes 99,000 or so clones, approximately 93% seen only once; the top ten take over 0.85%. The source material was peripheral blood, sampled after pregnancy. These receptors came from a female donor with multiple sclerosis, enrolled in a pregnancy study.

In DNA, the CDR3 is TGCGCCAGCAGCCAAGATCCAGCGGGAGGGAACGAGCAGTACTTC. It yields the protein CASSQDPAGGNEQYF. The chain recombines TRBV4-1 with TRBJ2-7, with TRBD2 identical over 10 bases. The CDR3 is 15 residues long. Per the germline V gene, CDR1 is MGHRA and CDR2 is YSYEKL. Trimming took 0 bases from V and 5 from J; bases not matched to a gene: 4.

The genes are TRBV6-1 and TRBJ2-3, with D possibly matching TRBD1 (6 bases). The V end lost 5 bases, the J end lost 2 bases, and 11 bases lay between the germline ends. Germline V gene lookup returns CDR1 MNHNS and CDR2 SASEGT. The CDR3 totals 14 residues. CDR3 in DNA: TGTGCCAGCAGTTTACAGGGTAACACAGATACGCAGTATTTT. Translated: CASSLQGNTDTQYF.